The sequence of this T cell receptor beta chain was determined in a study of blood T cells in healthy people across ages. Overall study results and limits: As age increased, TCR beta diversity per million T cells fell in a roughly linear fashion. PBMCs went unsorted, and a conclusive naive versus antigen-experienced comparison was therefore prevented.

In each sample, at least 7 million PBMCs were isolated. Then a second PCR, running about 7 to 11 cycles, was carried out with a sample-barcoded 5' primer and a J-beta primer mix. TCRdb re-called the 5' RACE reads through MiXCR, storing one row per CDR3 protein. The sample holds 790,000 or so distinct CDR3 sequences, roughly three fifths seen once. Note on this clonotype: Its antigen remains unknown.

V was clipped by 1 base and J by 1 base; unmatched bases: 2. Germline V gene lookup returns CDR1 SGHTA and CDR2 FQGNSA. CDR3 length: 18 residues. The TCR was taken from a man aged 40-55 years in good health. The sample was blood. The chain links TRBV7-2 to TRBJ2-6; 12 bases match TRBD2. The CDR3 DNA reads as TGTGCCAGCAGCTTAGGACTAGCGGGAGCTTCTGGGGCCAACGTCCTGACTTTC. Encoded protein: CASSLGLAGASGANVLTF.